Listed below are T cell receptor beta chains from one sample, sequenced in a study of T cells after yellow fever vaccination. TCRdb independently ran MiXCR on the 5' RACE reads; one entry per CDR3 protein. The table shows 250,000 to 300,000 distinct CDR3 sequences, with about 5.2% occurring only once. The source was CD4+ T cells sorted from PBMCs, collected on the day of the yellow fever booster vaccination. The receptors originated from a man younger than 30 who received the YFV17D yellow fever vaccine. The conserved cysteine and the conserved F or W are not part of the CDR3 here. Size tells how often a clone was seen (once, few, many) or the class of an expanded clone, and some rows leave it out.

size: few; J: TRBJ2-3; length: 12; V: TRBV11-3; CDR3: ASSWGPNTDTQY
size: few; J: TRBJ2-1; length: 10; V: TRBV4-2; CDR3: ASSQEGSASF
size: -; J: TRBJ2-5; length: 12; V: TRBV20-1; CDR3: SARVNRAQETQY
size: -; J: TRBJ2-3; length: 12; V: TRBV29-1; CDR3: SVEDPRASDTQY
size: many; J: TRBJ2-5; length: 11; V: TRBV6-2/TRBV6-3; CDR3: ASSEQGFETQY
size: -; J: TRBJ2-7; length: 10; V: TRBV30; CDR3: AWRDSTYEQY
size: few; J: TRBJ1-2; length: 10; V: TRBV7-9; CDR3: ASSAIDMGYT
size: many; J: TRBJ2-2; length: 12; V: TRBV6-2/TRBV6-3; CDR3: ASTPDWNTGELF
size: -; J: TRBJ1-2; length: 10; V: TRBV2; CDR3: ASSDDRGGYT
size: -; J: TRBJ2-1; length: 12; V: TRBV5-1; CDR3: ASSLLTGDNEQF
size: -; J: TRBJ1-2; length: 14; V: TRBV18; CDR3: ASSPNGTPNNYGYT
size: many; J: TRBJ2-3; length: 13; V: TRBV10-3; CDR3: AIGGLAGSTDTQY
size: many; J: TRBJ2-2; length: 12; V: TRBV11-2; CDR3: ASSLEQNTGELF
size: many; J: TRBJ1-4; length: 16; V: TRBV11-2; CDR3: ASSLGLGGGRLGEKLF
size: -; J: TRBJ2-3; length: 11; V: TRBV29-1; CDR3: SVAGQGADTQY
size: many; J: TRBJ2-6; length: 11; V: TRBV18; CDR3: ASSPAGANVLT
size: few; J: TRBJ2-1; length: 14; V: TRBV7-2; CDR3: ASSLGSSGGYNEQF
size: -; J: TRBJ2-3; length: 12; V: TRBV5-4; CDR3: ASSWAGRTDTQY
size: -; J: TRBJ2-3; length: 13; V: TRBV10-1; CDR3: ASSDPLGGVDTQY
size: many; J: TRBJ2-5; length: 10; V: TRBV2; CDR3: ASRGDKETQY
size: -; J: TRBJ1-2; length: 10; V: TRBV20-1; CDR3: SARSSNYGYT
size: few; J: TRBJ2-2; length: 14; V: TRBV4-3; CDR3: ASSPRTSVDTGELF
size: few; J: TRBJ2-3; length: 16; V: TRBV11-2; CDR3: ASSAGGSVGVRADTQY
size: -; J: TRBJ2-1; length: 13; V: TRBV20-1; CDR3: SAPEVGRGYNEQF
size: many; J: TRBJ2-5; length: 10; V: TRBV12-3/TRBV12-4; CDR3: ASTTGTVTQY
size: few; J: TRBJ1-2; length: 12; V: TRBV7-8; CDR3: ASSSTRGHHGYT
size: many; J: TRBJ1-1; length: 13; V: TRBV12-3/TRBV12-4; CDR3: ASSLIEVLGTEAF
size: many; J: TRBJ1-2; length: 11; V: TRBV25-1; CDR3: ASRSEYIGGYT
size: few; J: TRBJ1-2; length: 12; V: TRBV5-1; CDR3: ASSRTGMEDGYT
size: -; J: TRBJ2-1; length: 13; V: TRBV9; CDR3: ASTSGGSSYNEQF
size: many; J: TRBJ2-3; length: 13; V: TRBV5-1; CDR3: ASSLRTGAPDTQY
size: few; J: TRBJ1-1; length: 10; V: TRBV7-9; CDR3: ASSLSWAEAF